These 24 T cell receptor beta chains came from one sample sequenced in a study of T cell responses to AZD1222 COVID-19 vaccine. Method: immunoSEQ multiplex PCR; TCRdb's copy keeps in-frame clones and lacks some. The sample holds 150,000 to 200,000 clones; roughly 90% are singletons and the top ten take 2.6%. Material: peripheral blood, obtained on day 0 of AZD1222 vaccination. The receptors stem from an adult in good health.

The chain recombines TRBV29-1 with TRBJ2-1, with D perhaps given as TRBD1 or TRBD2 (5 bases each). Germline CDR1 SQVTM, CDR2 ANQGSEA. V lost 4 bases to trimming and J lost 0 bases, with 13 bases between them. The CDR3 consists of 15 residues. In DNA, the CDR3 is TGCAGCGTTGGTACGGGACCAAGCTCCTACAATGAGCAGTTCTTC. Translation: CSVGTGPSSYNEQFF.

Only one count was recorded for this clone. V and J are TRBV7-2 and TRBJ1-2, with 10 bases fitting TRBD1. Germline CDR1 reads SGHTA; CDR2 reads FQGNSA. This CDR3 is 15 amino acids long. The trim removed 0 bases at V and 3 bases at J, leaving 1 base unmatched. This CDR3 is CASSLAGQGYYGYTF. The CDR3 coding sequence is TGTGCCAGCAGCTTAGCGGGACAGGGGTACTATGGCTACACCTTC.

CDR3 residues: CASTPRDGNEQFF. DNA of the CDR3: TGTGCCAGCACCCCCCGGGATGGCAATGAGCAGTTCTTC. This sequence joins TRBV6-5 and TRBJ2-1; weak D call: TRBD2 (5 bases). V lost 7 bases, J lost 6 bases, and 13 bases lay in between. The CDR3 has 13 residues. Germline CDR1 and CDR2: MNHEY and SVGAGI.

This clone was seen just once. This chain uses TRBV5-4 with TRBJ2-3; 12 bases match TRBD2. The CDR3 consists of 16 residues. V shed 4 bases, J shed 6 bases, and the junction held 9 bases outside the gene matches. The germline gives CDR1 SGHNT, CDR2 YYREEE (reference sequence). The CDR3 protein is CASSRRTSGTVDTQYF. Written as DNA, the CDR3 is TGTGCCAGCAGCCGACGGACTAGCGGGACTGTCGATACGCAGTATTTT. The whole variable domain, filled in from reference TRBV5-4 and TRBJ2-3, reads ETGVTQSPTHLIKTRGQQVTLRCSSQSGHNTVSWYQQALGQGPQFIFQYYREEENGRGNFPPRFSGLQFPNYSSELNVNALELDDSALYLCASSRRTSGTVDTQYFGPGTRLTVL.

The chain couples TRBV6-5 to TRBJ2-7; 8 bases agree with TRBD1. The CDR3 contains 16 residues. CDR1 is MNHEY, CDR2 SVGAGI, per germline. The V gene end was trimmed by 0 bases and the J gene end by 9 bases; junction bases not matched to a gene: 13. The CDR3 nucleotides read TGTGCCAGCAGTTACTCGAATGACAGGGGCCGAGGGGTGCAGTACTTC. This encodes CASSYSNDRGRGVQYF.

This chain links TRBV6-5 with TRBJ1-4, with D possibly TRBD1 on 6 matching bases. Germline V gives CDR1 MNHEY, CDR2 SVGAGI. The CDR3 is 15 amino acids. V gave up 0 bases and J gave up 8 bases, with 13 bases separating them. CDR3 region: CASSYSLQGGEKLFF. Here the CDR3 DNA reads TGTGCCAGCAGTTACTCTTTACAGGGAGGCGAAAAACTGTTTTTT.

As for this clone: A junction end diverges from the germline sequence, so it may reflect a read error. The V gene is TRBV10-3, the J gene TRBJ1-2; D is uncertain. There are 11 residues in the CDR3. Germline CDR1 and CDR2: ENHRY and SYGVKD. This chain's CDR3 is CAISESGRPTF. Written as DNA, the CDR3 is TGTGCCATCAGTGAGTCAGGACGGCCGACGTTC.

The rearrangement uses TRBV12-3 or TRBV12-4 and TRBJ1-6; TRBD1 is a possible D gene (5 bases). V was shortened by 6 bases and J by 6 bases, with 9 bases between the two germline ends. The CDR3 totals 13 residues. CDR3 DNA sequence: TGTGCCAGCAGCCGGGACTCTAATTCACCCCTCCACTTT. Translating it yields CASSRDSNSPLHF.

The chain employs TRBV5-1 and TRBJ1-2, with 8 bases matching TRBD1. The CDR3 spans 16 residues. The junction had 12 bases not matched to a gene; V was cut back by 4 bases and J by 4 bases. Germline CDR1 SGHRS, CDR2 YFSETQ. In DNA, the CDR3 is TGCGCCAGCAGCCCTCTGCTAGGACAGGGCAGCTATGGCTACACCTTC. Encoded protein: CASSPLLGQGSYGYTF.

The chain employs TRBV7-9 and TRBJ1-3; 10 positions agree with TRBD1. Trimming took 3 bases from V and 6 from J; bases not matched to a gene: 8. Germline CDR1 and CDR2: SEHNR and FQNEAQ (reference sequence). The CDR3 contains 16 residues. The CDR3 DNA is TGTGCCAGCAGCTTCGATCCGGGACAGGGGTTAAACACCATATATTTT. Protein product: CASSFDPGQGLNTIYF.

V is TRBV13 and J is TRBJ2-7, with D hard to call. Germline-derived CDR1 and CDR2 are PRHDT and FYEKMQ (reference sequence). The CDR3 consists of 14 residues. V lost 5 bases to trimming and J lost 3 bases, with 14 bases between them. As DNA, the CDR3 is TGTGCCAGCAGCCGCGGACGGGTCGTCTACGAGCAGTACTTC. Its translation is CASSRGRVVYEQYF. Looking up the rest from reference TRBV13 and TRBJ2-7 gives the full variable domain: AAGVIQSPRHLIKEKRETATLKCYPIPRHDTVYWYQQGPGQDPQFLISFYEKMQSDKGSIPDRFSAQQFSDYHSELNMSSLELGDSALYFCASSRGRVVYEQYFGPGTRLTVT.

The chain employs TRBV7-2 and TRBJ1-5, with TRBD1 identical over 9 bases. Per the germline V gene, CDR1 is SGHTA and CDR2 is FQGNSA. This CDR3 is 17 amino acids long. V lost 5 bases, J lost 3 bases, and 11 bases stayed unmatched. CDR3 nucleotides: TGTGCCAGCAGCCTCTGGGACAGGGTAGGGTCCAATCAGCCCCAGCATTTT. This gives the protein CASSLWDRVGSNQPQHF.

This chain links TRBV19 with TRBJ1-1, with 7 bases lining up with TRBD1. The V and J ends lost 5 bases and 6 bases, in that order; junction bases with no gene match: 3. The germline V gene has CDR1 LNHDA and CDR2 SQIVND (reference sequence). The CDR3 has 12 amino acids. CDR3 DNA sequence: TGTGCCAGTAGTGACAGGGTTGCTGAAGCTTTCTTT. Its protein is CASSDRVAEAFF.

DNA for the CDR3: TGCGCCAGCAGCTACAGGTCCTACGAGCAGTACTTC. It yields the protein CASSYRSYEQYF. The V call is TRBV5-1, the J call TRBJ2-7; tentatively, D is TRBD1 (5 bases). The V end lost 3 bases, the J end lost 1 base, and 5 bases lay between the germline ends. Per the germline V gene, CDR1 is SGHRS and CDR2 is YFSETQ. CDR3 length: 12 amino acids. Full variable domain (remainder filled in from reference TRBV5-1 and TRBJ2-7): KAGVTQTPRYLIKTRGQQVTLSCSPISGHRSVSWYQQTPGQGLQFLFEYFSETQRNKGNFPGRFSGRQFSNSRSEMNVSTLELGDSALYLCASSYRSYEQYFGPGTRLTVT.

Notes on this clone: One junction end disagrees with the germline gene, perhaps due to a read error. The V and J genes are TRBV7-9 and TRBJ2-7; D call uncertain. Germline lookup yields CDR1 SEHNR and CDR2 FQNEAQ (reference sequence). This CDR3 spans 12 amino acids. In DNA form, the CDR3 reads TGTGCCAGCAGCTTGTTATATGAGGTGGTGGTCTTC. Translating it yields CASSLLYEVVVF.

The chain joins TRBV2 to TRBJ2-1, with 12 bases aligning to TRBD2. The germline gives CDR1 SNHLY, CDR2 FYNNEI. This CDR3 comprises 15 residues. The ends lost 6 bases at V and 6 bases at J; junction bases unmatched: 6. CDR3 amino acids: CASRRLAGVVNEQFF. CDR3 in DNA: TGTGCCAGCAGAAGACTAGCGGGAGTTGTCAATGAGCAGTTCTTC.

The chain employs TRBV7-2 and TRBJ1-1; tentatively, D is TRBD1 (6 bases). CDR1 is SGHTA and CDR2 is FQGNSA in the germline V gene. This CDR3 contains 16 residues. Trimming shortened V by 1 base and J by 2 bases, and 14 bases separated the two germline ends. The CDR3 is CASSLDGGRKNTEAFF. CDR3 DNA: TGTGCCAGCAGCTTAGATGGGGGGCGGAAAAACACTGAAGCTTTCTTT. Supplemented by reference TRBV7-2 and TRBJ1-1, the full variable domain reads GAGVSQSPSNKVTEKGKDVELRCDPISGHTALYWYRQSLGQGLEFLIYFQGNSAPDKSGLPSDRFSAERTGGSVSTLTIQRTQQEDSAVYLCASSLDGGRKNTEAFFGQGTRLTVV.

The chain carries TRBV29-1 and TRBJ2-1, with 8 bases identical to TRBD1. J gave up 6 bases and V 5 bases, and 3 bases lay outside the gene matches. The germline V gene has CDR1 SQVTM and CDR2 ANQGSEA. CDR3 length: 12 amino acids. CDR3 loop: CSVRQGSNEQFF. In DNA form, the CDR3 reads TGCAGCGTTCGACAGGGGTCCAATGAGCAGTTCTTC.

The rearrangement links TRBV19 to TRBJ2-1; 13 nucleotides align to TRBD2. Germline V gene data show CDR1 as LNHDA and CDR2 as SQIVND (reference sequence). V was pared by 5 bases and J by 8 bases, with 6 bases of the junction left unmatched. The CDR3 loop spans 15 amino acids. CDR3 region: CASSGLAGVIDEQFF. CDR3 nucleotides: TGTGCCAGTAGTGGACTAGCGGGAGTAATCGATGAGCAGTTCTTC.

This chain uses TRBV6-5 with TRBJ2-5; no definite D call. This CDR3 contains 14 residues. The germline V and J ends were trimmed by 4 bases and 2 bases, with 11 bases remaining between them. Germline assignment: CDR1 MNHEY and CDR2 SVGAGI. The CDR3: CASSFRAAQETQYF. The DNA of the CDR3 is TGTGCCAGCAGTTTCCGGGCCGCACAAGAGACCCAGTACTTC.

The CDR3 reads CAISPVDNEQFF. CDR3 DNA: TGTGCCATCAGCCCGGTCGACAATGAGCAGTTCTTC. The chain couples TRBV10-3 to TRBJ2-1; D unclear. Trimming took 6 bases from V and 5 from J, leaving 8 bases between them. The germline V gene has CDR1 ENHRY and CDR2 SYGVKD. CDR3 size: 12 residues.

CDR3 DNA: TGTGCCAGCAGTCTTGCGACAGGGGGTCCCAAAAACATTCAGTACTTC. It specifies CASSLATGGPKNIQYF. The J gene is TRBJ2-4, the V gene TRBV13; 9 bases fit TRBD1. CDR1 is PRHDT, CDR2 FYEKMQ, per germline (reference sequence). CDR3 size: 16 residues. V lost 6 bases, J lost 2 bases, and 8 bases stayed unmatched.

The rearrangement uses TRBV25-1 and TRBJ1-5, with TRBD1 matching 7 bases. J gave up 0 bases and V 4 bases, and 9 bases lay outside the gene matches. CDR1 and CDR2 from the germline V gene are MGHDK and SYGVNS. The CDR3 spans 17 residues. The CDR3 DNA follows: TGTGCCAGCAGTGGAGAGGGGGCAGGGTATAGCAATCAGCCCCAGCATTTT. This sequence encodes CASSGEGAGYSNQPQHF.

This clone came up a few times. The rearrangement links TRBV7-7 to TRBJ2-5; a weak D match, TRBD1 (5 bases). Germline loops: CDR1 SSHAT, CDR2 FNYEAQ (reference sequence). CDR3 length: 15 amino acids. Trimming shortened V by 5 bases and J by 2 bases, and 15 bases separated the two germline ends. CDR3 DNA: TGTGCCAGCAGCCAAGGTTGGGGCACACAAGAGACCCAGTACTTC. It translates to CASSQGWGTQETQYF.